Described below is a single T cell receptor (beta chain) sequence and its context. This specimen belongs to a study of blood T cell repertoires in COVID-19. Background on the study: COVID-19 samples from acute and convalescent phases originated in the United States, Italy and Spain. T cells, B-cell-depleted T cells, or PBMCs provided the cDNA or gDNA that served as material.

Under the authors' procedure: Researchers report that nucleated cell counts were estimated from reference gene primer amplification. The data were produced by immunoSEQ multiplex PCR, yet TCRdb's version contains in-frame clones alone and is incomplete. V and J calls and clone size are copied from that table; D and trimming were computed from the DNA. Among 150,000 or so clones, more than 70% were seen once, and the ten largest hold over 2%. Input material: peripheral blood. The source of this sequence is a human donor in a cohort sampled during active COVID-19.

CDR3 DNA sequence: TGTGCCAGCAGTTTGGGACAGGGGGTCACCCTCCACTTT. Amino acid sequence: CASSLGQGVTLHF. The chain links TRBV27 to TRBJ1-6; 11 bases are shared with TRBD1. Germline loops: CDR1 MNHEY, CDR2 SMNVEV (reference sequence). V was pared by 3 bases and J by 14 bases, with 3 bases of the junction left unmatched. The CDR3 totals 13 residues.